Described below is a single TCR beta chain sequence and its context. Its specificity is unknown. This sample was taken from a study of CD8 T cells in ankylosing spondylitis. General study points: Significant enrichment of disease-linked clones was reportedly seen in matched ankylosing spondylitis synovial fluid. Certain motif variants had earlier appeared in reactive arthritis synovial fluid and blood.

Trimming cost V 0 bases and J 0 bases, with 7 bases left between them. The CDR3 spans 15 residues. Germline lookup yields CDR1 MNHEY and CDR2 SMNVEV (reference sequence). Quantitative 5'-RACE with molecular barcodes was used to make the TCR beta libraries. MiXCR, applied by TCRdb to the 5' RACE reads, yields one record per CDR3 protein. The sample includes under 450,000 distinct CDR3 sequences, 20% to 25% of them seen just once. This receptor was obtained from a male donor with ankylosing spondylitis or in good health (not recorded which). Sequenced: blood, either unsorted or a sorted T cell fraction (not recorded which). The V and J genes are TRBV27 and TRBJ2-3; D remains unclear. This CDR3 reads CASSLSIASTDTQYF. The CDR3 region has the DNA TGTGCCAGCAGTTTATCGATTGCTAGCACAGATACGCAGTATTTT.